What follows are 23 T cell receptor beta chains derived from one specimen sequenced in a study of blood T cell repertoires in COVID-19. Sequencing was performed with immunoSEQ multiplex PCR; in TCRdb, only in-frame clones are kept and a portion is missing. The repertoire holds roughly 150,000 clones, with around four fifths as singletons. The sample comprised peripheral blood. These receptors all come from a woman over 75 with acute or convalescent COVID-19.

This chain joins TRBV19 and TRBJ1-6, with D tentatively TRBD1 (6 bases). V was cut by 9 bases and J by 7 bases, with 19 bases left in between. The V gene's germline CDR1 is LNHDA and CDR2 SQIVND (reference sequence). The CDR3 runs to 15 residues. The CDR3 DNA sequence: TGTGCCAGCACCCCCCAGGATCAGGGGAATTCACCCCTCCACTTT. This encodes CASTPQDQGNSPLHF. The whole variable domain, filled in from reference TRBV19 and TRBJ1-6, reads DGGITQSPKYLFRKEGQNVTLSCEQNLNHDAMYWYRQDPGQGLRLIYYSQIVNDFQKGDIAEGYSVSREKKESFPLTVTSAQKNPTAFYLCASTPQDQGNSPLHFGNGTRLTVT.

The CDR3 bases are TGTGCCAGCAGCCAAGAGGGACAGGGTTACAATGAGCAGTTCTTC. It yields the protein CASSQEGQGYNEQFF. The chain combines TRBV3-1 (or the pseudogene TRBV3-2) with TRBJ2-1; TRBD1 matches 9 bases. J was trimmed by 4 bases and V by 0 bases; bases with no gene match: 1. CDR3 length equals 15 residues. Germline assignment: CDR1 LGHDT and CDR2 YNNKEL (reference sequence).

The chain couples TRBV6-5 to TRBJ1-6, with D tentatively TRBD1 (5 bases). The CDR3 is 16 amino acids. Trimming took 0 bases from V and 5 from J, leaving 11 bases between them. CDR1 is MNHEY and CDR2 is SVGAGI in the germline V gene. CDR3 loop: CASSYSIQGHNSPLHF. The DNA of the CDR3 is TGTGCCAGCAGTTACTCGATCCAGGGCCATAATTCACCCCTCCACTTT.

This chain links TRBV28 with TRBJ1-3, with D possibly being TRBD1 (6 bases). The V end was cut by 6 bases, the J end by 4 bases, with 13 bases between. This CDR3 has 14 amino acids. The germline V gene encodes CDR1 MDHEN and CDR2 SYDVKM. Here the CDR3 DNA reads TGTGCCAGCAGCAGAGGGGGTTCAGGAAACACCATATATTTT. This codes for CASSRGGSGNTIYF.

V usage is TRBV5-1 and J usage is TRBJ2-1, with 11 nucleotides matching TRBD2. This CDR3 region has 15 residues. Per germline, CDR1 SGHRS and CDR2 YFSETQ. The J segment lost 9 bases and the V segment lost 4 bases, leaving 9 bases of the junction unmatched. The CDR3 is CASSLTSGGVSEQFF. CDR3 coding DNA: TGCGCCAGCAGCCTTACTAGCGGGGGAGTCAGTGAGCAGTTCTTC.

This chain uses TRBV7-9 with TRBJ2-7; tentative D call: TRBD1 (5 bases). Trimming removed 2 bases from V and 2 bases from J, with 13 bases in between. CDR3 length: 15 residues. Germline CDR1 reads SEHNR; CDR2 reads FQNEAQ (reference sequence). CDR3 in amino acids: CASSLQTRTPYEQYF. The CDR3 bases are TGTGCCAGCAGCTTACAAACTCGGACACCCTACGAGCAGTACTTC.

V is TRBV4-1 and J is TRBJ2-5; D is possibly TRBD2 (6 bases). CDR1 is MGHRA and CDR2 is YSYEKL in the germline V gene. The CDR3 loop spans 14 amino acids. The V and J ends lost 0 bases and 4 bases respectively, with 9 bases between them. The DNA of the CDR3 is TGCGCCAGCAGCCAAGAACCCGGGGGAGAGACCCAGTACTTC. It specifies CASSQEPGGETQYF.

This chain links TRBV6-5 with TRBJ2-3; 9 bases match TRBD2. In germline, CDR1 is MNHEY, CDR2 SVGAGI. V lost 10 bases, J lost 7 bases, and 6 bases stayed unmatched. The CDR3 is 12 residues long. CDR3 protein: CAISGTSNTQYF. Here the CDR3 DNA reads TGTGCCATTTCCGGGACTAGCAATACGCAGTATTTT.

CDR3: CASSLNSLNTEAFF. The CDR3 nucleotides read TGTGCCAGCAGTTTGAACAGCTTGAACACTGAAGCTTTCTTT. This rearrangement joins TRBV28 to TRBJ1-1; D is ambiguous. The length of the CDR3 is 14 residues. V was pared by 3 bases and J by 0 bases, with 8 bases between. Germline V gene sequence: CDR1 MDHEN, CDR2 SYDVKM.

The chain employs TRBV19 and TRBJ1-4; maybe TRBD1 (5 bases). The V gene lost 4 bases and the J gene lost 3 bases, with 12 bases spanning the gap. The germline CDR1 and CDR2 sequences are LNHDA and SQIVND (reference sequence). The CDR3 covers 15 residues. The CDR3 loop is CASSTTTDSNEKLFF. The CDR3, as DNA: TGTGCCAGTAGTACCACGACAGATTCTAATGAAAAACTGTTTTTT.

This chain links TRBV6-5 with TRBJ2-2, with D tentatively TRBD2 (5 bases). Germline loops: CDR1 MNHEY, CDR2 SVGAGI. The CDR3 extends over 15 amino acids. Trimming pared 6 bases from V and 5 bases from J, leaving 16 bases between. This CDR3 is CASRNFPGMTGELFF. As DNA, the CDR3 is TGTGCCAGCAGGAACTTCCCGGGAATGACCGGGGAGCTGTTTTTT.

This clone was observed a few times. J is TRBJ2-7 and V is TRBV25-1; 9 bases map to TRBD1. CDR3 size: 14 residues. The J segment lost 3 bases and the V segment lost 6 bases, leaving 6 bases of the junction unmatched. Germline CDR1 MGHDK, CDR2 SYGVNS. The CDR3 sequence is CASRGGQGVYEQYF. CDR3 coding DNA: TGTGCCAGCAGGGGGGGACAGGGAGTCTACGAGCAGTACTTC.

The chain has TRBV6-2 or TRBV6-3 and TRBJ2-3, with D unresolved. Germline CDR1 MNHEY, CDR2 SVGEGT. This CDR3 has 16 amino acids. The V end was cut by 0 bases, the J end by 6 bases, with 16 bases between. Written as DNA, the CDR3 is TGTGCCAGCAGTTACTCGGCTCGTGGCAACACCGATACGCAGTATTTT. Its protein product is CASSYSARGNTDTQYF.

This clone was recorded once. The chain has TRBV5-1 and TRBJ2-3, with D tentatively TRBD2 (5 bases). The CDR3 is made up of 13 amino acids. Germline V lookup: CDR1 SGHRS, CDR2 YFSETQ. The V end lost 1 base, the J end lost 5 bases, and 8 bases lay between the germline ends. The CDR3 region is CASSLQEGDTQYF. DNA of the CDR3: TGCGCCAGCAGCTTGCAAGAGGGAGATACGCAGTATTTT.

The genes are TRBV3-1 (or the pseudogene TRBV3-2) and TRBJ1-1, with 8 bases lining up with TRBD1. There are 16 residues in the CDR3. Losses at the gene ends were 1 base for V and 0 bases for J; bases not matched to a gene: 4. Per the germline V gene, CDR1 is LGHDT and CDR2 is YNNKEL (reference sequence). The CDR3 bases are TGTGCCAGCAGCCAAGGGGGGACAGGAATGAACACTGAAGCTTTCTTT. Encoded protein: CASSQGGTGMNTEAFF.

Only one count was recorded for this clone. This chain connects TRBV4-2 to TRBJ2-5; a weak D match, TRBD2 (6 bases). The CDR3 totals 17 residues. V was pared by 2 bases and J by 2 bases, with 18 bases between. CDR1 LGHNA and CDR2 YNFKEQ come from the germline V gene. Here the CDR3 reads CASSQRGLRDSQETQYF. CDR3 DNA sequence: TGTGCCAGCAGCCAAAGGGGTCTCCGGGACTCGCAAGAGACCCAGTACTTC.

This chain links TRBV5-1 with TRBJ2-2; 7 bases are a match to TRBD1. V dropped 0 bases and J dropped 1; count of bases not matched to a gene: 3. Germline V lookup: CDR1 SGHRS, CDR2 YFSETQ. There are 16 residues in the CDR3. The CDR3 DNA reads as TGCGCCAGCAGCTTGGTCCGGACAGGGAACACCGGGGAGCTGTTTTTT. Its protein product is CASSLVRTGNTGELFF.

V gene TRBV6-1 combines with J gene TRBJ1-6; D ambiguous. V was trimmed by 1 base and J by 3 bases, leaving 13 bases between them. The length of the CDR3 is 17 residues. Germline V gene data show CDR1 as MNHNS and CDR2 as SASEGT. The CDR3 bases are TGTGCCAGCAGTGAAGTGCGCCGGGAGATCTATAATTCACCCCTCCACTTT. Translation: CASSEVRREIYNSPLHF.

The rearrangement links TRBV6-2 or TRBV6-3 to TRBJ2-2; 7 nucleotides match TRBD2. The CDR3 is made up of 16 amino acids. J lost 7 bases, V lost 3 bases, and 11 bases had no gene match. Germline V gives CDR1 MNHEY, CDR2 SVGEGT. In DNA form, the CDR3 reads TGTGCCAGCAGTTATTCGGCGGGAGCCTCGGACGGGGAGCTGTTTTTT. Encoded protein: CASSYSAGASDGELFF.

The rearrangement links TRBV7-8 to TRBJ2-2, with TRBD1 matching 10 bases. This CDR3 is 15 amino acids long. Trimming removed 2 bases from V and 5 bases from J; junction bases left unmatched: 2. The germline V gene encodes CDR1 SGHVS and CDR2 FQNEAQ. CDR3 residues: CASSLRTGGTGELFF. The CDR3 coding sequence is TGTGCCAGCAGCTTAAGGACAGGGGGTACCGGGGAGCTGTTTTTT.

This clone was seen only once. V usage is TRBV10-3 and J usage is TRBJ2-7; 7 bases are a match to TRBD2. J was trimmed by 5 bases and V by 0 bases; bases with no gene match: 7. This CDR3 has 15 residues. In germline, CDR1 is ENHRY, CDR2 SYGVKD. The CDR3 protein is CAISESTGLVDEQYF. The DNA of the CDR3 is TGTGCCATCAGTGAGTCGACCGGACTAGTCGACGAGCAGTACTTC.

The CDR3 nucleotides are TGTGCCAGCAGTGGGCCCCTAGGTGAGCAGTTCTTC. Protein: CASSGPLGEQFF. The J gene is TRBJ2-1, the V gene TRBV6-4; D is ambiguous. Germline lookup yields CDR1 MRHNA and CDR2 SNTAGT. The CDR3 is made up of 12 amino acids. V lost 4 bases, J lost 9 bases, and 10 bases lay in between.

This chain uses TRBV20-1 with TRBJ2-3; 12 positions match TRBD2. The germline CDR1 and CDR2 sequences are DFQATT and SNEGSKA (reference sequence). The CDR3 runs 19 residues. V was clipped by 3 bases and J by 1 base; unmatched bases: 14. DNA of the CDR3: TGCAGTGCTAGTCTCGGAACCCTCAGACTAGCGGGGGGCACAGATACGCAGTATTTT. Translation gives CSASLGTLRLAGGTDTQYF.